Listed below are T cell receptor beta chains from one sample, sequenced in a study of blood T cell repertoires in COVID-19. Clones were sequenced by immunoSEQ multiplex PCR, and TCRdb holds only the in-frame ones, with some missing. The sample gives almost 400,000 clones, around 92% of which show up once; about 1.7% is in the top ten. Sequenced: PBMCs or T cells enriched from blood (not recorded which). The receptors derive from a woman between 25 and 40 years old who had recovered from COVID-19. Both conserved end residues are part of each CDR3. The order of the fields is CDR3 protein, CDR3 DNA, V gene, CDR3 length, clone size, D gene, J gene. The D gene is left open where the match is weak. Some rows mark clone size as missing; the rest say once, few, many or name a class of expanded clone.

CDR3 protein: CASSSWTSAHYEQYF
CDR3 DNA: TGTGCCAGCAGCTCCTGGACTAGCGCTCACTACGAGCAGTACTTC
V gene: TRBV5-4
CDR3 length: 15
clone size: -
D gene: TRBD2
J gene: TRBJ2-7

CDR3 protein: CASSSGWAPLHF
CDR3 DNA: TGTGCCAGCAGTTCGGGGTGGGCACCCCTCCACTTT
V gene: TRBV27
CDR3 length: 12
clone size: -
D gene: -
J gene: TRBJ1-6

CDR3 protein: CASSDALGSEKLFF
CDR3 DNA: TGTGCCAGCAGTGACGCCTTAGGGAGTGAAAAACTGTTTTTT
V gene: TRBV6-4
CDR3 length: 14
clone size: once
D gene: -
J gene: TRBJ1-4

CDR3 protein: CASSTLAGAIEQYF
CDR3 DNA: TGTGCCAGTAGTACCCTAGCGGGAGCTATCGAGCAGTACTTC
V gene: TRBV19
CDR3 length: 14
clone size: -
D gene: TRBD2
J gene: TRBJ2-7

CDR3 protein: CASSVSAEIGEQFF
CDR3 DNA: TGTGCCAGCAGCGTTTCCGCCGAGATTGGTGAGCAGTTCTTC
V gene: TRBV9
CDR3 length: 14
clone size: -
D gene: -
J gene: TRBJ2-1

CDR3 protein: CASSFRQGLNSPLHF
CDR3 DNA: TGTGCCAGCAGTTTCCGACAGGGGTTAAATTCACCCCTCCACTTT
V gene: TRBV28
CDR3 length: 15
clone size: few
D gene: TRBD1
J gene: TRBJ1-6

CDR3 protein: CASSQPSSGAFAFF
CDR3 DNA: TGTGCCAGCAGCCAACCGAGTTCTGGGGCTTTTGCTTTCTTT
V gene: TRBV6-2/TRBV6-3
CDR3 length: 14
clone size: -
D gene: -
J gene: TRBJ1-1

CDR3 protein: CASSEDPREPQHF
CDR3 DNA: TGTGCCAGCAGTGAGGATCCCCGGGAGCCCCAGCATTTT
V gene: TRBV2
CDR3 length: 13
clone size: -
D gene: -
J gene: TRBJ1-5

CDR3 protein: CASSVNSGDYEQYF
CDR3 DNA: TGTGCCAGCAGCGTAAATTCAGGGGATTACGAGCAGTACTTC
V gene: TRBV9
CDR3 length: 14
clone size: -
D gene: -
J gene: TRBJ2-7

CDR3 protein: CASSLVGQREQFF
CDR3 DNA: TGTGCCAGCAGCTTAGTGGGACAGCGTGAGCAGTTCTTC
V gene: TRBV7-2
CDR3 length: 13
clone size: few
D gene: TRBD1
J gene: TRBJ2-1

CDR3 protein: CASSLFGGARETQYF
CDR3 DNA: TGTGCCAGCAGTTTGTTTGGGGGGGCGCGGGAGACCCAGTACTTC
V gene: TRBV28
CDR3 length: 15
clone size: -
D gene: -
J gene: TRBJ2-5

CDR3 protein: CASSLLGQGYNTEAFF
CDR3 DNA: TGTGCCAGCAGTTTACTAGGACAGGGGTATAACACTGAAGCTTTCTTT
V gene: TRBV27
CDR3 length: 16
clone size: -
D gene: TRBD1
J gene: TRBJ1-1

CDR3 protein: CASSPGAGSPDTQYF
CDR3 DNA: TGTGCCAGCAGTCCGGGAGCAGGATCCCCAGATACGCAGTATTTT
V gene: TRBV27
CDR3 length: 15
clone size: -
D gene: -
J gene: TRBJ2-3

CDR3 protein: CAWSESRRLYEQYF
CDR3 DNA: TGTGCCTGGAGCGAAAGCCGTCGACTTTACGAGCAGTACTTC
V gene: TRBV30
CDR3 length: 14
clone size: -
D gene: -
J gene: TRBJ2-7

CDR3 protein: CASRAEAHTEAFF
CDR3 DNA: TGTGCCAGCAGGGCTGAGGCCCACACTGAAGCTTTCTTT
V gene: TRBV12-3/TRBV12-4
CDR3 length: 13
clone size: -
D gene: -
J gene: TRBJ1-1

CDR3 protein: CASSRTGSYEQYF
CDR3 DNA: TGTGCCAGCAGTCGTACAGGGTCTTACGAGCAGTACTTC
V gene: TRBV6-5
CDR3 length: 13
clone size: -
D gene: -
J gene: TRBJ2-7

CDR3 protein: CATSTVNTEAFF
CDR3 DNA: TGTGCCACCTCCACAGTGAACACTGAAGCTTTCTTT
V gene: TRBV24-1
CDR3 length: 12
clone size: -
D gene: -
J gene: TRBJ1-1

CDR3 protein: CASSPNRGREHEQFF
CDR3 DNA: TGTGCCAGCAGCCCAAATCGGGGGAGGGAACATGAGCAGTTCTTC
V gene: TRBV11-1
CDR3 length: 15
clone size: -
D gene: TRBD2
J gene: TRBJ2-1

CDR3 protein: CASSMEIPGQGDNQPQHF
CDR3 DNA: TGTGCCAGTAGTATGGAAATACCCGGACAGGGGGACAATCAGCCCCAGCATTTT
V gene: TRBV19
CDR3 length: 18
clone size: -
D gene: TRBD1
J gene: TRBJ1-5

CDR3 protein: CASSFRGFVGYTF
CDR3 DNA: TGTGCCAGCAGTTTCCGGGGGTTTGTTGGCTACACCTTC
V gene: TRBV12-3/TRBV12-4
CDR3 length: 13
clone size: -
D gene: -
J gene: TRBJ1-2

CDR3 protein: CATSRGLAGGEQFF
CDR3 DNA: TGTGCCACCAGCAGAGGGCTAGCGGGAGGTGAGCAGTTCTTC
V gene: TRBV15
CDR3 length: 14
clone size: -
D gene: TRBD2
J gene: TRBJ2-1

CDR3 protein: CASSLPGANYGYTF
CDR3 DNA: TGTGCCAGCAGCTTGCCCGGGGCTAACTATGGCTACACCTTC
V gene: TRBV5-4
CDR3 length: 14
clone size: once
D gene: -
J gene: TRBJ1-2